A single sample gave rise to the 28 T cell receptor beta chains below, sequenced in a study of cytomegalovirus exposure and HLA in healthy donors. The PCR employed 60 Vbeta primers together with 13 Jbeta primers. TCRdb keeps only in-frame clones here, not all; method: immunoSEQ multiplex PCR. The sample has more than 100,000 clones; roughly four fifths are singletons. Sequenced input: PBMCs. These receptors were collected from a woman in her twenties or thirties in good health and CMV-seropositive.

This clone was seen only a few times. The chain combines TRBV4-1 with TRBJ1-1; 9 bases line up with TRBD1. V dropped 4 bases and J dropped 7; count of bases not matched to a gene: 13. Per germline, CDR1 MGHRA and CDR2 YSYEKL. The CDR3 spans 16 residues. CDR3 in DNA: TGCGCCAGCAGCCCTAGGCCTCACAGGGGGCCAGGTGAAGCTTTCTTT. It translates to CASSPRPHRGPGEAFF.

This chain uses TRBV5-1 with TRBJ2-2; 13 bases are a match to TRBD2. This CDR3 is 17 amino acids long. Germline V gives CDR1 SGHRS, CDR2 YFSETQ. V lost 3 bases, J lost 2 bases, and 4 bases stayed unmatched. Here the CDR3 reads CASSSTSGGPNTGELFF. The CDR3 region has the DNA TGCGCCAGCAGCTCGACTAGCGGGGGGCCCAACACCGGGGAGCTGTTTTTT.

DNA of the CDR3: TGTGCCAGCAGAAAAGAGGGGGCGACTGAAGCTTTCTTT. Residues: CASRKEGATEAFF. This chain joins TRBV6-5 and TRBJ1-1, with 7 bases that match TRBD1. The germline V gene encodes CDR1 MNHEY and CDR2 SVGAGI. The ends lost 6 bases at V and 5 bases at J; junction bases unmatched: 6. The length of the CDR3 is 13 residues.

V usage is TRBV7-9 and J usage is TRBJ2-3, with 9 bases matching TRBD1. This CDR3 contains 18 residues. CDR1 and CDR2 (germline): SEHNR, FQNEAQ (reference sequence). Trimming cost V 2 bases and J 4 bases; bases outside gene matches: 13. CDR3 residues: CASSLSGAGTGRPDTQYF. CDR3 in DNA: TGTGCCAGCAGCTTAAGTGGGGCGGGGACAGGGAGGCCAGATACGCAGTATTTT.

Notes on this clone: The identical CDR3 is also encoded by other nucleotide sequences in the sample. CDR3 amino acids: CASSLGGDTQYF. The CDR3 nucleotides read TGTGCCAGCAGCTTGGGGGGAGATACGCAGTATTTT. The chain couples TRBV11-2 to TRBJ2-3; a possible D gene is TRBD2 (6 bases). CDR3 size: 12 residues. The germline gives CDR1 SGHAT, CDR2 FQNNGV. V was cut by 3 bases and J by 5 bases, with 6 bases left in between.

The chain combines TRBV10-3 with TRBJ1-5, with a possible D match to TRBD1 (5 bases). Between the trimmed V and J ends, which lost 8 bases and 7 bases, there was a span of 18 bases. The CDR3 has 14 amino acids. Germline-derived CDR1 and CDR2 are ENHRY and SYGVKD. In DNA, the CDR3 is TGTGCCATCGGGGGGTTGGGGGAAGGGCAGCCCCAGCATTTT. Protein product: CAIGGLGEGQPQHF.

This chain joins TRBV28 and TRBJ2-3; the D gene is possibly TRBD1 (5 bases). This CDR3 is built from 17 residues. The V gene lost 7 bases and the J gene lost 4 bases, with 24 bases spanning the gap. CDR1 and CDR2 from the germline V gene are MDHEN and SYDVKM. This chain's CDR3 is CASKKVGRPWGADTQYF. The CDR3 DNA reads TGTGCCAGCAAAAAGGTGGGCAGGCCCTGGGGCGCAGATACGCAGTATTTT. Based on the CDR3 plus reference TRBV28 and TRBJ2-3, the full variable domain is DVKVTQSSRYLVKRTGEKVFLECVQDMDHENMFWYRQDPGLGLRLIYFSYDVKMKEKGDIPEGYSVSREKKERFSLILESASTNQTSMYLCASKKVGRPWGADTQYFGPGTRLTVL.

The chain links TRBV28 to TRBJ1-2; maybe TRBD1 (6 bases). V was trimmed by 6 bases and J by 2 bases, leaving 10 bases between them. The germline gives CDR1 MDHEN, CDR2 SYDVKM. The length of the CDR3 is 13 residues. The CDR3 DNA is TGTGCCAGCAGGTTGACAGGCAACTATGGCTACACCTTC. It is translated as CASRLTGNYGYTF.

This clone appeared once. The J gene is TRBJ1-3, the V gene TRBV18; possible D gene TRBD1, 6 bases. Trimming shortened V by 2 bases and J by 4 bases, and 15 bases separated the two germline ends. The CDR3 has 16 residues. CDR1 and CDR2 from the germline V gene are KGHSH and LQKENI. The CDR3 region has the DNA TGTGCCAGCTCACCAACGGTACCAGGGGACGGAAACACCATATATTTT. It translates to CASSPTVPGDGNTIYF.

V gene TRBV4-1 combines with J gene TRBJ2-5, with D perhaps matching TRBD2 (5 bases). V lost 3 bases to trimming and J lost 5 bases, with 10 bases between them. The CDR3 covers 13 residues. In germline, CDR1 is MGHRA, CDR2 YSYEKL. The CDR3 reads CASSQSPGETQYF. The CDR3 DNA follows: TGCGCCAGCAGCCAGTCCCCGGGGGAGACCCAGTACTTC.

This clone was seen once. The V call is TRBV14, the J call TRBJ2-2; TRBD2 aligns across 12 bases. Unmatched junction bases numbered 8, after V lost 5 bases and J lost 7 bases. Germline V gives CDR1 SGHDN, CDR2 FVKESK. The CDR3 consists of 16 residues. The CDR3 spells CASSSFLAGGLGELFF. The CDR3 coding sequence is TGTGCCAGCAGCTCCTTCCTAGCGGGGGGGCTCGGGGAGCTGTTTTTT.

DNA of the CDR3: TGCAGCGTTGGGCTTTCCATGAACAATGAGCAGTTCTTC. This gives the protein CSVGLSMNNEQFF. The chain uses TRBV29-1 and TRBJ2-1; D gene ambiguous. The ends were cut back, 4 bases at V and 5 bases at J, with 12 bases in the middle. This CDR3 spans 13 amino acids. Germline CDR1 and CDR2: SQVTM and ANQGSEA.

The sample holds a few counts of this clone. The J gene is TRBJ1-4, the V gene TRBV5-4, with TRBD1 matching over 8 bases. The J segment lost 4 bases and the V segment lost 0 bases, leaving 5 bases of the junction unmatched. CDR3 length equals 16 residues. CDR1 SGHNT and CDR2 YYREEE come from the germline V gene (reference sequence). In DNA, the CDR3 is TGTGCCAGCAGCTTGGCCGGGGACAGGCGTAATGAAAAACTGTTTTTT. Protein product: CASSLAGDRRNEKLFF.

V is TRBV4-2 and J is TRBJ2-7, with 8 bases that match TRBD1. Germline CDR1 reads LGHNA; CDR2 reads YNFKEQ. This CDR3 spans 15 amino acids. Losses at the gene ends were 4 bases for V and 1 base for J; bases not matched to a gene: 6. For the CDR3, the DNA is TGTGCCAGCAGCCGCCAACAGGGGGTTTCCTACGAGCAGTACTTC. Translated, it gives CASSRQQGVSYEQYF.

The chain employs TRBV18 and TRBJ1-5; D is uncertain. The CDR3 totals 16 residues. CDR1 is KGHSH and CDR2 is LQKENI in the germline V gene. V lost 2 bases and J 6 bases, leaving 17 bases between the germline ends. The DNA for the CDR3 is TGTGCCAGCTCACCAATGAGGAGCGGGTGGGGTCAGCCCCAGCATTTT. Translated: CASSPMRSGWGQPQHF.

In its sample, this clone was seen once. The CDR3: CASSIGQDGTYEQYF. In nucleotides, the CDR3 is TGTGCCAGCAGCATCGGACAGGATGGTACCTACGAGCAGTACTTC. The chain carries TRBV5-4 and TRBJ2-7, with 7 bases matching TRBD1. From germline, CDR1 is SGHNT and CDR2 YYREEE (reference sequence). With V trimmed by 4 bases and J by 2 bases, 9 bases remained unmatched. The CDR3 runs 15 residues.

The chain recombines TRBV5-4 with TRBJ1-2; 11 bases align to TRBD1. CDR3 length: 14 residues. V was pared by 2 bases and J by 8 bases, with 5 bases of the junction left unmatched. The germline CDR1 and CDR2 sequences are SGHNT and YYREEE (reference sequence). DNA for the CDR3: TGTGCCAGCAGCTTATGGGACAGGGGGGACGGCTACACCTTC. Translation gives CASSLWDRGDGYTF.

The chain has TRBV5-4 and TRBJ1-2; D gene uncertain. CDR1 and CDR2 from the germline V gene are SGHNT and YYREEE (reference sequence). Trimming left V 0 bases short and J 1 base short, with 4 bases between. The CDR3 is 13 residues long. The chain's CDR3 is CASSLDNNYGYTF. The CDR3, as DNA: TGTGCCAGCAGCTTGGACAATAACTATGGCTACACCTTC.

The V gene is TRBV6-1, the J gene TRBJ1-3, with 7 bases fitting TRBD1. V lost 6 bases, J lost 1 base, and 3 bases stayed unmatched. Germline CDR1 reads MNHNS; CDR2 reads SASEGT. The CDR3 sequence is 14 residues long. CDR3 sequence (DNA): TGTGCCAGCAGGGAGACAGGGTCTGGAAACACCATATATTTT. Encoded protein: CASRETGSGNTIYF.

The chain couples TRBV11-2 to TRBJ2-1, with 8 bases fitting TRBD2. CDR3 length: 18 amino acids. With 3 bases clipped from V and 7 bases from J, the junction kept 17 bases outside the gene matches. The germline gives CDR1 SGHAT, CDR2 FQNNGV. The CDR3 coding sequence is TGTGCCAGCAGCTTGGACGGGGGGGCCTTTGAGAAAAAAAATGAGCAGTTCTTC. It is translated as CASSLDGGAFEKKNEQFF. The full variable domain, completed using reference TRBV11-2 and TRBJ2-1, is EAGVAQSPRYKIIEKRQSVAFWCNPISGHATLYWYQQILGQGPKLLIQFQNNGVVDDSQLPKDRFSAERLKGVDSTLKIQPAKLEDSAVYLCASSLDGGAFEKKNEQFFGPGTRLTVL.

The chain couples TRBV4-3 to TRBJ2-5; D is possibly TRBD1 (5 bases). Germline CDR1 is LGHNA and CDR2 is YSLEER. The CDR3 is made up of 15 amino acids. The ends were cut back, 0 bases at V and 2 bases at J, with 10 bases in the middle. The CDR3 DNA follows: TGCGCCAGCAGCCAAGATGGGCAGGGTCAAGAGACCCAGTACTTC. Translating it yields CASSQDGQGQETQYF.

This clone appeared a few times. This chain connects TRBV29-1 to TRBJ2-5; tentative D call: TRBD2 (6 bases). The CDR3 totals 12 residues. V was pared by 8 bases and J by 5 bases, with 15 bases between. The germline gives CDR1 SQVTM, CDR2 ANQGSEA. The DNA for the CDR3 is TGCAGCTCGGGGGTGGCCGGGGAGACCCAGTACTTC. Its protein product is CSSGVAGETQYF.

This chain links TRBV29-1 with TRBJ2-5; tentative D call: TRBD2 (5 bases). Trimming shortened V by 0 bases and J by 5 bases, and 16 bases separated the two germline ends. This CDR3 is 15 amino acids long. Germline CDR1 reads SQVTM; CDR2 reads ANQGSEA. CDR3 protein: CSVEDRSTTGETQYF. The CDR3 nucleotides are TGCAGCGTTGAAGATCGGTCGACTACGGGGGAGACCCAGTACTTC.

This clone was seen only a few times. The rearrangement links TRBV7-2 to TRBJ1-4; D might be TRBD1 (5 bases). There are 18 residues in the CDR3. Germline V gene data show CDR1 as SGHTA and CDR2 as FQGNSA. Deletions cut 3 bases from V and 7 bases from J, with 24 bases between. DNA for the CDR3: TGTGCCAGCAGCTTGTCTGACGGGGACTACTCTTTAGGTGAAAAACTGTTTTTT. It translates to CASSLSDGDYSLGEKLFF.

The chain is built from TRBV5-4 and TRBJ2-7; 14 bases line up with TRBD2. The CDR3 extends over 16 amino acids. Germline CDR1 is SGHNT and CDR2 is YYREEE (reference sequence). J was trimmed by 6 bases and V by 3 bases; bases with no gene match: 8. The CDR3 loop reads CASSSGTSGGTVEQYF. As DNA, the CDR3 is TGTGCCAGCAGCTCGGGGACTAGCGGGGGCACGGTCGAGCAGTACTTC.

This chain connects TRBV6-6 to TRBJ1-5, with a possible D match to TRBD1 (6 bases). The V and J ends lost 0 bases and 5 bases respectively, with 14 bases between them. This CDR3 comprises 16 residues. CDR1 and CDR2 (germline): MNHNY, SVGAGI (reference sequence). The CDR3 coding sequence is TGTGCCAGCAGTTACTCTAAGGAGGGGGGGGATCAGCCCCAGCATTTT. Amino acids: CASSYSKEGGDQPQHF.

V and J are TRBV5-1 and TRBJ2-2; 7 bases fit TRBD1. The germline CDR1 and CDR2 sequences are SGHRS and YFSETQ. J was trimmed by 5 bases and V by 3 bases; bases with no gene match: 7. This CDR3 has 15 amino acids. The CDR3 coding sequence is TGCGCCAGCAGCTCGACAGGGTTCGGGACCGGGGAGCTGTTTTTT. Protein sequence: CASSSTGFGTGELFF.

This chain links TRBV7-3 with TRBJ2-2; TRBD2 might be the D (6 bases). Germline lookup yields CDR1 SGHTA and CDR2 FQGTGA. There are 14 residues in the CDR3. Trimming took 10 bases from V and 6 from J, leaving 18 bases between them. In DNA form, the CDR3 reads TGTGCCACCGCACTGGCCAGGGAGGCCGGGGAGCTGTTTTTT. It is translated as CATALAREAGELFF.